This T cell receptor (beta chain) was profiled in a study of response to subunit inactivated influenza vaccine. Germline V gene lookup returns CDR1 MNHEY and CDR2 SMNVEV (reference sequence). V lost 5 bases and J lost 6, with 14 bases in between. The CDR3 runs to 15 residues. Findings and caveats of the study: A suggestion made by the authors is that each seasonal influenza vaccination recruits few new T cells.

Each CDR3 protein is one row after TCRdb ran MiXCR on the RT-PCR reads. The data hold about 780,000 distinct CDR3 sequences, with roughly 18% observed a single time. This clonotype was detected a few times. Its antigen is unknown. The sequencing used PBMCs from blood, collected 5 days after vaccination. The chain is built from TRBV27 and TRBJ1-6, with a possible D match to TRBD1 (5 bases). The clonotype originates from a man between 45 and 60 years old who received an inactivated influenza vaccine. The CDR3 coding sequence is TGTGCCAGCAGTGTCATGGGCAGGGTTAATTCACCCCTCCACTTT. Protein product: CASSVMGRVNSPLHF.